This TCR beta chain was retrieved from a study of yellow fever vaccine responses in identical twins. On this clonotype itself: As yet, its antigen is unknown.

The CDR3 has 17 amino acids. CDR1 is SNHLY, CDR2 FYNNEI, per germline. V lost 7 bases to trimming and J lost 1 base, with 20 bases between them. The study, taken as a whole, reports: Vaccine T cell responses of twins reportedly seemed partly convergent and partly personalized.

TCRdb used MiXCR to reprocess the RT-PCR reads, holding one entry per CDR3 protein. The profile shows roughly 1,700 distinct CDR3 sequences, around four fifths of them singletons. This sequence originates from a woman aged 18 to 35 who received the yellow fever vaccine. Material: T cells from blood (PBMCs), unsorted or a sorted subset (not recorded which), obtained before or after yellow fever vaccination (not recorded which). This rearrangement joins TRBV2 to TRBJ1-5, with a weak D call TRBD1 (5 bases). The CDR3 here is CASNSWGGRTSNQPQHF. DNA for the CDR3: TGTGCCAGCAATTCCTGGGGGGGACGGACAAGCAATCAGCCCCAGCATTTT. The whole variable domain, remainder taken from reference TRBV2 and TRBJ1-5, is EPEVTQTPSHQVTQMGQEVILRCVPISNHLYFYWYRQILGQKVEFLVSFYNNEISEKSEIFDDQFSVERPDGSNFTLKIRSTKLEDSAMYFCASNSWGGRTSNQPQHFGDGTRLSIL.